These 25 T cell receptor beta chains were sequenced from one sample in a study of cytomegalovirus exposure and HLA in healthy donors. The PCR was carried out with 60 Vbeta primers and 13 Jbeta primers. The assay was immunoSEQ multiplex PCR, and TCRdb's table has in-frame clones only and misses some. The data show about 78,000 clones, with about 60% seen just once and around 6% held by the top ten. What was sequenced was PBMCs. These receptors were obtained from a man aged 25-45 years in good health and CMV-seropositive.

The chain employs TRBV6-4 and TRBJ2-2; no clear D gene. Germline CDR1 reads MRHNA; CDR2 reads SNTAGT. The CDR3 is 14 residues long. Trimming cost V 2 bases and J 6 bases, with 10 bases left between them. In DNA form, the CDR3 reads TGTGCCAGCAGTGACGGATCAGAGGCCGGGGAGCTGTTTTTT. As protein: CASSDGSEAGELFF.

The chain links TRBV9 to TRBJ2-5; 8 nucleotides align to TRBD1. Germline V gene sequence: CDR1 SGDLS, CDR2 YYNGEE. This CDR3 is 16 amino acids long. Trimming cost V 1 base and J 5 bases; bases outside gene matches: 10. In DNA form, the CDR3 reads TGTGCCAGCAGCGTACGCACAGGGGGGAGTAGGGAGACCCAGTACTTC. Residues: CASSVRTGGSRETQYF.

This clone has just a few counts. CDR3 sequence reads: CASSLESARGTDTQYF. In DNA form, the CDR3 reads TGCGCCAGCAGCCTTGAGTCCGCGAGGGGCACAGATACGCAGTATTTT. The chain combines TRBV4-1 with TRBJ2-3; D is perhaps TRBD2 (5 bases). Looked up from germline, CDR1 is MGHRA and CDR2 is YSYEKL. There are 16 residues in the CDR3. With 4 bases removed from V and 1 base from J, the gap between germline ends came to 15 bases.

This chain uses TRBV6-1 with TRBJ2-1; D gene uncertain. From germline, CDR1 is MNHNS and CDR2 SASEGT. The CDR3 covers 10 residues. The V gene lost 8 bases and the J gene lost 10 bases, with 9 bases spanning the gap. The CDR3 loop is CASRNLEQFF. In DNA form, the CDR3 reads TGTGCCAGCCGTAATCTCGAGCAGTTCTTC.

This chain links TRBV2 with TRBJ1-5; D gene unclear. Trimming took 3 bases from V and 6 from J, leaving 15 bases between them. Germline assignment: CDR1 SNHLY and CDR2 FYNNEI. This CDR3 region has 15 residues. The CDR3 sequence is CASSEFEGIGQPQHF. The CDR3 DNA sequence: TGTGCCAGCAGTGAGTTCGAGGGCATAGGTCAGCCCCAGCATTTT.

This rearrangement joins TRBV7-2 to TRBJ1-2, with 7 bases that match TRBD1. Germline V CDR1 and CDR2: SGHTA, FQGNSA. The CDR3 runs to 13 residues. J lost 7 bases, V lost 5 bases, and 7 bases had no gene match. The CDR3 region is CASSPTGRPGYTF. CDR3 nucleotide sequence: TGTGCCAGCAGCCCGACAGGGAGGCCTGGCTACACCTTC.

This sequence joins TRBV18 and TRBJ2-2; tentatively, D is TRBD2 (5 bases). Germline loops: CDR1 KGHSH, CDR2 LQKENI. The CDR3 is made up of 16 amino acids. Trimming shortened V by 0 bases and J by 8 bases, and 16 bases separated the two germline ends. Written as DNA, the CDR3 is TGTGCCAGCTCACCACCCGTGTCCGGGGATGGAGGGGAGCTGTTTTTT. Its translation: CASSPPVSGDGGELFF.

The CDR3 loop reads CASSSGGVSNYGYTF. The CDR3, as DNA: TGTGCCAGCAGCTCCGGGGGGGTTTCTAACTATGGCTACACCTTC. The rearrangement joins TRBV28 to TRBJ1-2, with D perhaps TRBD1 (5 bases). Looked up from germline, CDR1 is MDHEN and CDR2 is SYDVKM. Trimming cost V 6 bases and J 0 bases, with 14 bases left between them. The CDR3 contains 15 residues.

The CDR3 DNA is TGCGCCAGCAGCCAGGGACAGGGGTCTGATGGCTACACCTTC. Protein: CASSQGQGSDGYTF. V gene TRBV4-1 combines with J gene TRBJ1-2; 10 bases align to TRBD1. The trim removed 3 bases at V and 6 bases at J, leaving 4 bases unmatched. The CDR3 length is 14 residues. Germline lookup yields CDR1 MGHRA and CDR2 YSYEKL.

In this sample, this clone turned up a few times. The chain combines TRBV1 with TRBJ2-7; TRBD2, the D gene given by the table, was not confirmed from the DNA. TRBV1 is a known pseudogene. The CDR3 covers 9 residues. CDR3 in amino acids: CTRTSPQYF. CDR3 coding DNA: TGCACCAGGACTAGCCCGCAGTACTTC.

This clone has more than one count but fewer than ten. The chain carries TRBV11-3 and TRBJ2-3; TRBD2 matches at 7 bases. Germline-derived CDR1 and CDR2 are SGHNT and YENEEA. The CDR3 extends over 15 amino acids. J gave up 3 bases and V 2 bases, and 5 bases lay outside the gene matches. CDR3 bases: TGTGCCAGCAGCTTAATCGCGGGAGTAACAGATACGCAGTATTTT. It specifies CASSLIAGVTDTQYF. Variable domain in full (rest from reference TRBV11-3 and TRBJ2-3): EAGVVQSPRYKIIEKKQPVAFWCNPISGHNTLYWYLQNLGQGPELLIRYENEEAVDDSQLPKDRFSAERLKGVDSTLKIQPAELGDSAVYLCASSLIAGVTDTQYFGPGTRLTVL.

This chain links TRBV4-2 with TRBJ2-2, with 9 positions matching TRBD2. After removal of 3 bases from V and 4 bases from J, the junction contained 6 bases not matched to a gene. CDR1 is LGHNA and CDR2 is YNFKEQ in the germline V gene. The CDR3 covers 16 residues. As DNA, the CDR3 is TGTGCCAGCAGCCATATAGCGGGAGCAGTCACCGGGGAGCTGTTTTTT. Its protein product is CASSHIAGAVTGELFF.

J is TRBJ2-7 and V is TRBV9; TRBD2 aligns across 15 bases. The CDR3 is 15 residues long. With V trimmed by 4 bases and J by 3 bases, 2 bases remained unmatched. CDR1 and CDR2 (germline): SGDLS, YYNGEE. Written as DNA, the CDR3 is TGTGCCAGCAGCCAGGGACTAGCGGGAGGCTACGAGCAGTACTTC. Encoded protein: CASSQGLAGGYEQYF.

This clone appeared once. The same CDR3 can be traced to other DNA sequences in this sample. The CDR3 spells CASSVGTGGSGANVLTF. The CDR3 nucleotides read TGTGCCAGCAGTGTTGGGACAGGAGGTTCTGGGGCCAACGTCCTGACTTTC. This chain links TRBV6-4 with TRBJ2-6; the match to TRBD1 covers 8 bases. The ends lost 4 bases at V and 1 base at J; junction bases unmatched: 6. The CDR3 spans 17 residues. CDR1 is MRHNA and CDR2 is SNTAGT in the germline V gene.

V usage is TRBV25-1 and J usage is TRBJ1-4; maybe TRBD1 (6 bases). This CDR3 has 13 residues. Trimming removed 10 bases at V and 7 bases at J, with 16 bases between. Germline V gene sequence: CDR1 MGHDK, CDR2 SYGVNS. This chain's CDR3 is CANRGQGVEKLFF. Here the CDR3 DNA reads TGTGCCAACCGGGGACAAGGGGTTGAAAAACTGTTTTTT.

The chain combines TRBV11-2 with TRBJ2-4, with D unclear. V lost 1 base and J 6 bases, leaving 13 bases between the germline ends. Germline-derived CDR1 and CDR2 are SGHAT and FQNNGV. The CDR3 runs to 15 residues. The CDR3 loop reads CASSLGFSAANIQYF. CDR3 DNA sequence: TGTGCCAGCAGCTTAGGATTTTCTGCGGCAAACATTCAGTACTTC.

V and J are TRBV4-1 and TRBJ1-2, with D possibly being TRBD1 (5 bases). Germline V gives CDR1 MGHRA, CDR2 YSYEKL. This CDR3 spans 15 amino acids. With 0 bases removed from V and 2 bases from J, the gap between germline ends came to 10 bases. The CDR3 DNA reads TGCGCCAGCAGCCAAGATCCACGGGGGAACTATGGCTACACCTTC. Translated, it gives CASSQDPRGNYGYTF.

The chain recombines TRBV28 with TRBJ2-7; 8 bases are a match to TRBD1. The CDR3 consists of 16 residues. The V segment lost 2 bases and the J segment 4 bases; nucleotides outside the gene matches: 10. The V gene's germline CDR1 is MDHEN and CDR2 SYDVKM. CDR3 loop: CASSLIGQGVRYEQYF. In nucleotides, the CDR3 is TGTGCCAGCAGTTTAATAGGACAGGGTGTTCGATACGAGCAGTACTTC.

CDR3: CASSLFSAGGTGELFF. The DNA of the CDR3 is TGTGCCAGCAGCTTGTTTTCCGCGGGGGGGACCGGGGAGCTGTTTTTT. The rearrangement uses TRBV5-4 and TRBJ2-2; 9 bases match TRBD2. The CDR3 consists of 16 residues. V shed 1 base and J 5 bases; nucleotides not matched to a gene: 6. CDR1 is SGHNT, CDR2 YYREEE, per germline (reference sequence). The complete variable domain, with remaining parts taken from reference TRBV5-4 and TRBJ2-2, reads ETGVTQSPTHLIKTRGQQVTLRCSSQSGHNTVSWYQQALGQGPQFIFQYYREEENGRGNFPPRFSGLQFPNYSSELNVNALELDDSALYLCASSLFSAGGTGELFFGEGSRLTVL.

The table lists this clone with a few counts. J is TRBJ1-5 and V is TRBV30; D is perhaps TRBD1 (6 bases). The CDR3 length is 15 residues. V shed 4 bases and J shed 2 bases, with 15 bases lying between them. The germline gives CDR1 GTSNPN, CDR2 SVGIG (reference sequence). The CDR3 bases are TGTGCCTGGAATCCTGGGGGCGCGGGCAATCAGCCCCAGCATTTT. Encoded protein: CAWNPGGAGNQPQHF.

Within the sample, this clone is medium-sized. This chain connects TRBV27 to TRBJ2-1; the D gene is possibly TRBD1 (6 bases). Germline CDR1 MNHEY, CDR2 SMNVEV (reference sequence). The CDR3 totals 15 residues. With 2 bases removed from V and 6 bases from J, the gap between germline ends came to 14 bases. Here the CDR3 reads CASSLEVTGRNEQFF. The CDR3 coding sequence is TGTGCCAGCAGTTTAGAGGTGACAGGTCGCAATGAGCAGTTCTTC.

This chain uses TRBV5-6 with TRBJ2-1; 13 bases are shared with TRBD2. Germline V CDR1 and CDR2: SGHDT, YYEEEE. The CDR3 loop spans 15 amino acids. The V segment lost 6 bases and the J segment 10 bases; nucleotides outside the gene matches: 10. The CDR3 nucleotides read TGTGCCAGCACCTCCGGGACTAGCGGGATCCTCGAGCAGTTCTTC. As protein: CASTSGTSGILEQFF.

This clone was observed a few times. This sequence joins TRBV6-1 and TRBJ2-7, with D unresolved. Trimming removed 2 bases from V and 3 bases from J, with 8 bases in between. The germline V gene encodes CDR1 MNHNS and CDR2 SASEGT. The CDR3 is 13 residues long. This CDR3 is CASSEYRSYEQYF. The CDR3 DNA is TGTGCCAGCAGTGAATATCGCAGCTACGAGCAGTACTTC.

The rearrangement links TRBV5-4 to TRBJ2-7; tentative D call: TRBD2 (5 bases). Trimming cost V 4 bases and J 4 bases, with 9 bases left between them. The V gene's germline CDR1 is SGHNT and CDR2 YYREEE (reference sequence). This CDR3 is built from 12 residues. CDR3 region: CASSRGGYEQYF. Written as DNA, the CDR3 is TGTGCCAGCAGCCGGGGTGGATACGAGCAGTACTTC.

This chain joins TRBV10-3 and TRBJ2-7, with 7 bases identical to TRBD1. This CDR3 contains 14 residues. CDR1 and CDR2 from the germline V gene are ENHRY and SYGVKD. V lost 6 bases, J lost 6 bases, and 11 bases stayed unmatched. For the CDR3, the DNA is TGTGCCATCAGGACAGGGAACGAATTGGGCGAGCAGTACTTC. Encoded protein: CAIRTGNELGEQYF.